Described below is a single T cell receptor beta chain sequence and its context. Its matching antigen is unknown. J was trimmed by 6 bases and V by 7 bases; bases with no gene match: 9. The CDR3 contains 15 residues. Per germline, CDR1 MNHNS and CDR2 SASEGT. This specimen belongs to a study of cytotoxic CD8 clonotypes in ibrutinib-treated CLL. Study in general: Outcomes included around 25 partial and 2 complete responses; after median roughly 65 months, roughly 14 stayed remitted and around 12 progressed. Productive templates per sample averaged roughly 260,000; productive rearrangements, roughly 100,000.

Targeted sequencing depth ranged from 1 in 200,000 to 1 in 1 million T cells. TCRdb's table, derived via immunoSEQ multiplex PCR, lists solely in-frame clones and lacks some. The table includes some 170,000 clones, around nine tenths detected once. General observations from the study: Having risen at ibrutinib response, clonality had fallen back toward baseline by progression.

The receptor's source is a human donor with chronic lymphocytic leukemia. This chain connects TRBV6-1 to TRBJ1-5, with 10 positions matching TRBD1. Specimen: PBMCs, collected at disease progression, from a patient treated with ibrutinib. This chain's CDR3 is CASTPGDRGRQPQHF. CDR3 sequence (DNA): TGTGCCAGCACCCCCGGTGACAGGGGGCGTCAGCCCCAGCATTTT.